This T cell receptor (beta chain) comes out of a study of control samples from healthy donors and cancer patients. Trimming cost V 4 bases and J 7 bases; bases outside gene matches: 6. The germline gives CDR1 SNHLY, CDR2 FYNNEI. The CDR3 sequence is 15 residues long. The repertoire was sequenced with immunoSEQ multiplex PCR; TCRdb's copy has only in-frame clones and lacks some. The sample holds about 96,000 clones, approximately 95% seen once. This clonotype was sampled from a man between 18 and 29 years old in good health. J is TRBJ2-1 and V is TRBV2; TRBD2 matches at 11 bases. Source material: blood. The CDR3: CASSVLAGDLNEQFF. In nucleotides, the CDR3 is TGTGCCAGCAGTGTACTAGCGGGGGATCTTAATGAGCAGTTCTTC.